A single sample gave rise to the 7 T cell receptor beta chains below, sequenced in a study of identical twins (dated by TCRdb to the mid-2010s). The library relied on 5' RACE. Sequencing was performed on an Illumina HiSeq 2000. Using fastp trimming at Q25 and MiXCR clonotype assembly, TCRdb reanalyzed the public sequencing data and kept in-frame beta chains. Each CDR3 protein gets just one entry, which takes the most common genes and DNA from the rows behind it. The sample data list over 200,000 distinct CDR3 sequences, and 6% to 7% of these were observed just once. The ten largest clonotypes hold more than 14% of the sample. The data were also submitted as part of a second study, on T cells expressing NK-cell markers.

Sequencing input: CD8+ T cells sorted from blood. All receptors come from a woman younger than 35 in good health.

This clonotype was detected many times. This chain joins TRBV6-2 or TRBV6-3 and TRBJ2-3; the match to TRBD2 covers 13 bases. CDR3 length: 18 amino acids. With V trimmed by 0 bases and J by 4 bases, 7 bases remained unmatched. Per the germline V gene, CDR1 is MNHEY and CDR2 is SVGEGT. Here the CDR3 reads CASSYSIVGLAGPDTQYF. The CDR3 nucleotides are TGTGCCAGCAGTTACTCTATCGTGGGACTAGCGGGACCAGATACGCAGTATTTT.

This clonotype has at least ten counts. The chain links TRBV29-1 to TRBJ1-1, with D unresolved. Per germline, CDR1 SQVTM and CDR2 ANQGSEA. The CDR3 extends over 15 amino acids. The germline V and J ends were trimmed by 5 bases and 3 bases, with 19 bases remaining between them. CDR3 in amino acids: CSVTPSIVWYTEAFF. CDR3 nucleotides: TGCAGCGTTACTCCATCTATCGTATGGTACACTGAAGCTTTCTTT.

This clonotype appeared many times. J is TRBJ1-1 and V is TRBV12-3 or TRBV12-4; TRBD1 aligns across 7 bases. The trim removed 6 bases at V and 6 bases at J, leaving 4 bases unmatched. The length of the CDR3 is 12 residues. CDR3 loop: CASSQGEAEAFF. In DNA form, the CDR3 reads TGTGCCAGCAGCCAGGGGGAGGCTGAAGCTTTCTTT.

This clonotype was observed many times. V usage is TRBV6-1 and J usage is TRBJ1-4; possibly TRBD1 for D (5 bases). Trimming pared 5 bases from V and 7 bases from J, leaving 14 bases between. The V gene's germline CDR1 is MNHNS and CDR2 SASEGT. The CDR3 spans 14 residues. As DNA, the CDR3 is TGTGCCAGCAGTCCCCGGGGACTTTCTGAAAAACTGTTTTTT. This encodes CASSPRGLSEKLFF.

This rearrangement joins TRBV6-1 to TRBJ1-1; 7 nucleotides agree with TRBD1. Trimming took 6 bases from V and 6 from J; bases not matched to a gene: 10. The CDR3 contains 14 residues. CDR1 is MNHNS, CDR2 SASEGT, per germline. The CDR3, as DNA: TGTGCCAGCAGCGCAACAGGGGCGAGCTCTGAAGCTTTCTTT. Protein product: CASSATGASSEAFF.

The genes are TRBV11-2 and TRBJ2-2; D is tentatively TRBD1 or TRBD2 (5 bases each). The CDR3 sequence is 15 residues long. The germline V and J ends were trimmed by 5 bases and 5 bases, with 15 bases remaining between them. In germline, CDR1 is SGHAT, CDR2 FQNNGV. The DNA of the CDR3 is TGTGCCAGCAGCATCCCGGGACCCCAAACCGGGGAGCTGTTTTTT. This sequence encodes CASSIPGPQTGELFF.

This clonotype was observed at least ten times. The chain has TRBV3-1 and TRBJ2-1; D unclear. V lost 0 bases, J lost 3 bases, and 12 bases lay in between. This CDR3 region has 16 residues. The V gene's germline CDR1 is LGHDT and CDR2 YNNKEL (reference sequence). CDR3 sequence reads: CASSQDLTDFYNEQFF. CDR3 in DNA: TGTGCCAGCAGCCAAGATTTAACAGATTTCTACAATGAGCAGTTCTTC.